The clone carrying this T cell receptor beta chain was counted only a few times. Its antigen remains unknown. The PCR made use of 60 Vbeta and 13 Jbeta primers. The repertoire was sequenced with immunoSEQ multiplex PCR; TCRdb's copy has only in-frame clones and lacks some. The profile shows around 69,000 clones, around 70% of them singletons. The V gene's germline CDR1 is SQVTM and CDR2 ANQGSEA. This CDR3 comprises 11 residues. V was trimmed by 6 bases and J by 5 bases, leaving 7 bases between them. This entry is derived from a study of cytomegalovirus exposure and HLA in healthy donors. Findings and caveats of the study: Sequence variants that were highly shared formed a cluster that was likely a sequencing artifact.

The gene calls are TRBV29-1 and TRBJ2-2; D is perhaps TRBD2 (5 bases). This clonotype was sampled from a man aged 35 to 55 in good health and CMV-seropositive. Material for sequencing was PBMCs. In DNA form, the CDR3 reads TGCAGCGTGGGAGATACCGGGGAGCTGTTTTTT. Protein: CSVGDTGELFF.